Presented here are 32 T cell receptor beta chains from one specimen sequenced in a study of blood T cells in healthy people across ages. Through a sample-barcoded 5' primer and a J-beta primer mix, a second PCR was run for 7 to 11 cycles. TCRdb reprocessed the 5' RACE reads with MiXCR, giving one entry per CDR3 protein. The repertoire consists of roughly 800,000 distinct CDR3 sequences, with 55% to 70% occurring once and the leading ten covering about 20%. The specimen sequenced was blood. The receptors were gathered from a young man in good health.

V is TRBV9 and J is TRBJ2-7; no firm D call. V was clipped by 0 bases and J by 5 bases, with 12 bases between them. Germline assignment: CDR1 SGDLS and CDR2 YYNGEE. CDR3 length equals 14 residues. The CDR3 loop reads CASSVESSLDEQYF. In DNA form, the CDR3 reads TGTGCCAGCAGCGTAGAAAGTAGCTTGGACGAGCAGTACTTC.

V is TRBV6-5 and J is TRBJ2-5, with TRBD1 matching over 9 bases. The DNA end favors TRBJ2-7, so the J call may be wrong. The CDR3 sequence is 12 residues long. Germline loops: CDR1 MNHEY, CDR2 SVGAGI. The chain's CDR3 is CASGDRVNEQYF. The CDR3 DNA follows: TGTGCCAGCGGGGACAGGGTCAACGAGCAGTACTTC.

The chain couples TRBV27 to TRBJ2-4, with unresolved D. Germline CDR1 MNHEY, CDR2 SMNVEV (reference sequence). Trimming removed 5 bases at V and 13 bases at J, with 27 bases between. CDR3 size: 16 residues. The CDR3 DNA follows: TGTGCCAGCAGTCCATCGAGTGGGGAATCCTCCTACGCGCAGTACTTC. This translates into CASSPSSGESSYAQYF.

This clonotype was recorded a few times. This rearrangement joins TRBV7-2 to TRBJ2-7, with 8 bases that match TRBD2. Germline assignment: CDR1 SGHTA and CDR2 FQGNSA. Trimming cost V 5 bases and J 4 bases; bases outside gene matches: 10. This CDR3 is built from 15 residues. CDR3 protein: CASSAWGTSNYEQYF. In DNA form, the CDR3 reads TGTGCCAGCAGCGCCTGGGGGACTAGTAATTACGAGCAGTACTTC.

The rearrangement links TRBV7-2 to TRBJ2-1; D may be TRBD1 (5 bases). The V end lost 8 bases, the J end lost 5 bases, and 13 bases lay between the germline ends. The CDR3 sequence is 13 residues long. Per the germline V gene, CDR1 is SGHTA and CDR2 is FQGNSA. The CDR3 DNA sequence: TGTGCCAGCCGCCCTCAGGGTAACAATGAGCAGTTCTTC. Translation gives CASRPQGNNEQFF.

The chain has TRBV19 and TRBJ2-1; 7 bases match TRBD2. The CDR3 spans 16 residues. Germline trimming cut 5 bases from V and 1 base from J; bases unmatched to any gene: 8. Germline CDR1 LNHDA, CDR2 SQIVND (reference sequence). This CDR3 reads CASSPSGRRSYNEQFF. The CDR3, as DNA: TGTGCCAGTAGTCCCTCCGGGAGGAGGTCCTACAATGAGCAGTTCTTC.

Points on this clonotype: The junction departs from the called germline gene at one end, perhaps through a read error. The CDR3 sequence: CASSRTIAGGGETRYF. Here the CDR3 DNA reads TGTGCCAGCAGCCGGACAATAGCGGGAGGGGGAGAGACCCGGTACTTC. The genes are TRBV4-2 and TRBJ2-5, with 11 bases that match TRBD2. The CDR3 has 16 amino acids. From germline, CDR1 is LGHNA and CDR2 YNFKEQ.

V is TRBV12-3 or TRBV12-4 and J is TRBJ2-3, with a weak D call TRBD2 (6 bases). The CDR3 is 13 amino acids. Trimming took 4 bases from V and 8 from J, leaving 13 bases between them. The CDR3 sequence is CASSSGTPGTQYF. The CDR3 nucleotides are TGTGCCAGCAGTTCCGGGACTCCGGGTACGCAGTATTTT.

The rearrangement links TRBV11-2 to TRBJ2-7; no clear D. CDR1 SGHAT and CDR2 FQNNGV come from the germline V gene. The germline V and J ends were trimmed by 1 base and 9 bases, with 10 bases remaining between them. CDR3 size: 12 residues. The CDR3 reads CASSLAPRAQYF. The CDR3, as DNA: TGTGCCAGCAGCTTAGCCCCTCGAGCGCAGTACTTC.

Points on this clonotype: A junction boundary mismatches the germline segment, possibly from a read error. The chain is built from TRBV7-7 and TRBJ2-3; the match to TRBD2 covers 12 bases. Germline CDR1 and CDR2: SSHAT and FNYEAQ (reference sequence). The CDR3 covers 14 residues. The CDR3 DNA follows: TGTGCTAGCAGCCAGACTAGCGGGAGTGATACGCAGTATTTT. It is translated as CASSQTSGSDTQYF.

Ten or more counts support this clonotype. Here the CDR3 DNA reads TGTGCCAGCAGCCAGCCCGGGGGGGATGAGCAGTACTTC. It encodes CASSQPGGDEQYF. This chain connects TRBV4-2 to TRBJ2-7; 8 bases match TRBD2. Per germline, CDR1 LGHNA and CDR2 YNFKEQ. J lost 7 bases, V lost 3 bases, and 5 bases had no gene match. The CDR3 covers 13 residues.

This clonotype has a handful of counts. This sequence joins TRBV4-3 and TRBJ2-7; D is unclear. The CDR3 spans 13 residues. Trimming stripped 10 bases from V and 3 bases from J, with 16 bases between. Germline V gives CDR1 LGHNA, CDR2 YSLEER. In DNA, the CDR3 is TGCGCCAAATACTTTGAGACCCGCTACGAGCAGTACTTC. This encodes CAKYFETRYEQYF.

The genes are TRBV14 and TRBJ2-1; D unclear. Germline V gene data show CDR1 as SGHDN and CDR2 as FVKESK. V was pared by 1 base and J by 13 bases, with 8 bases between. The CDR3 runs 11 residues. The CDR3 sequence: CASSQGGFQFF. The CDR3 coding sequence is TGTGCCAGCAGCCAAGGAGGATTCCAGTTCTTC.

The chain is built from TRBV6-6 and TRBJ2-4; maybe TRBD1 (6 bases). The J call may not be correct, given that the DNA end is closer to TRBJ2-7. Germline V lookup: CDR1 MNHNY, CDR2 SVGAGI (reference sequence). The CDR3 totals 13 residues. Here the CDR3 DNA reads TGTGCCAGCAGGACAACAGGGCAGGACGAGCAGTACTTC. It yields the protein CASRTTGQDEQYF.

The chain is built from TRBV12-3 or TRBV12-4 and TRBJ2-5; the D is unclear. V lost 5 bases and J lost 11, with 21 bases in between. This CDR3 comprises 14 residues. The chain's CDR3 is CASSPRRPYNEQYF. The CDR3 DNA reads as TGTGCCAGCAGTCCCCGTCGACCCTACAATGAGCAGTACTTC.

CDR3 sequence (DNA): TGTGCCAAATGGGCAGGGGGCTTGCGTCAGCCCCAGCATTTT. It encodes CAKWAGGLRQPQHF. The chain carries TRBV28 and TRBJ1-5, with 8 bases aligning to TRBD1. This CDR3 contains 14 residues. Germline values: CDR1 MDHEN, CDR2 SYDVKM. J lost 6 bases, V lost 10 bases, and 11 bases had no gene match.

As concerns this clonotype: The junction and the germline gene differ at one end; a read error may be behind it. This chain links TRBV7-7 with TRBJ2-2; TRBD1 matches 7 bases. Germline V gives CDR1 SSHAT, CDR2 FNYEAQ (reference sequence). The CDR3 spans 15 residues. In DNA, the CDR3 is TGTGCTAGCAGCTTAGGCAGAGGGGGCCCCGGGGAGCTGTTTTTT. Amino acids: CASSLGRGGPGELFF.

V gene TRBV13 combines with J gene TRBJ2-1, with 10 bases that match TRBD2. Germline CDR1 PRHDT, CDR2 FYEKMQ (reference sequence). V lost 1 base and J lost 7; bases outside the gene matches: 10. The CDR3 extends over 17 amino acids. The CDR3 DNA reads TGTGCCAGCAGCTTAGTCACTAGCGGGGTGCGGAGGAATGAGCAGTTCTTC. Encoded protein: CASSLVTSGVRRNEQFF.

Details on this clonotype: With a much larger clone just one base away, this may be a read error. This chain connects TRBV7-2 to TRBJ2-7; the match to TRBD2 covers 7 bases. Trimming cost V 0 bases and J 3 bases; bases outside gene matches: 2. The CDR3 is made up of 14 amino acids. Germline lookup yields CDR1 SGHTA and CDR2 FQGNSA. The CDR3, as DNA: TGTGCCAGCAGCTTAGCGGGAGGGCGCTACGAGCAGTACTTC. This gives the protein CASSLAGGRYEQYF. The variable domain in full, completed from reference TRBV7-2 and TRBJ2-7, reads GAGVSQSPSNKVTEKGKDVELRCDPISGHTALYWYRQSLGQGLEFLIYFQGNSAPDKSGLPSDRFSAERTGGSVSTLTIQRTQQEDSAVYLCASSLAGGRYEQYFGPGTRLTVT.

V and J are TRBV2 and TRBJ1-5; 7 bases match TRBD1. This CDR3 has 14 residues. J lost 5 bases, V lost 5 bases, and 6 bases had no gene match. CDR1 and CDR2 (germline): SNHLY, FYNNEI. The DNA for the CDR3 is TGTGCCAGCAGTCTAACAGGGGACTATCAGCCCCAGCATTTT. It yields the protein CASSLTGDYQPQHF.

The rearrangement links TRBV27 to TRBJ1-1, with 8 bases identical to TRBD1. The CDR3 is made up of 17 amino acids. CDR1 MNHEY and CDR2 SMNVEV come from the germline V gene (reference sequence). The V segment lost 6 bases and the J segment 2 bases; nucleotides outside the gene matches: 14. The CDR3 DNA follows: TGTGCCAGCAGAACGCCCAGGGGGCCCGACCTCAACACTGAAGCTTTCTTT. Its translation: CASRTPRGPDLNTEAFF.

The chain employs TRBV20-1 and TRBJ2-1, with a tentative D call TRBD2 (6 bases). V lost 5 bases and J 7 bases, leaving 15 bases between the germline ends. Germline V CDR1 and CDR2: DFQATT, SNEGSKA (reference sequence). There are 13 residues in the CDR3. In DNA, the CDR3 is TGCAGTGCTGGAGGGGACCTCTATAATGAGCAGTTCTTC. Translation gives CSAGGDLYNEQFF.

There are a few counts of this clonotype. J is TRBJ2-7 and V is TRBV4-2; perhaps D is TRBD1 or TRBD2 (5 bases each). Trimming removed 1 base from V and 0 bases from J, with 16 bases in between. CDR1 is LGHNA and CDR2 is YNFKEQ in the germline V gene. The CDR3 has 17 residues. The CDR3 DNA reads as TGTGCCAGCAGCCAAGGTCTCGGGACGGAGAGCTCCTACGAGCAGTACTTC. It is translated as CASSQGLGTESSYEQYF.

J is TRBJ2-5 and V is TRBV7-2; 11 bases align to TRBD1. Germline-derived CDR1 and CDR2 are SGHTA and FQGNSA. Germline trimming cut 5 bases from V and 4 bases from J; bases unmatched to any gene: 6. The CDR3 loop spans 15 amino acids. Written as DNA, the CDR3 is TGTGCCAGCAGCGCAAACGGACAGGGGGCAGAGACCCAGTACTTC. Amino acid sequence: CASSANGQGAETQYF.

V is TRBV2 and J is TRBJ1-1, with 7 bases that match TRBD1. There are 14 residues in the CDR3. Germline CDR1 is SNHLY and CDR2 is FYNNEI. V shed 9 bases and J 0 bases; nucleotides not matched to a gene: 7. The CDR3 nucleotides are TGTGCCAGTAAAAAGAGGGGGCTGAACACTGAAGCTTTCTTT. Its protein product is CASKKRGLNTEAFF. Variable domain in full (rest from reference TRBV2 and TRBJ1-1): EPEVTQTPSHQVTQMGQEVILRCVPISNHLYFYWYRQILGQKVEFLVSFYNNEISEKSEIFDDQFSVERPDGSNFTLKIRSTKLEDSAMYFCASKKRGLNTEAFFGQGTRLTVV.

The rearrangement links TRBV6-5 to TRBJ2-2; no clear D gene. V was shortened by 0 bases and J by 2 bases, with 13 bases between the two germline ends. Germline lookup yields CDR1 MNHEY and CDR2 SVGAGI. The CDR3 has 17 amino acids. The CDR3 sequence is CASSYSPGQFNTGELFF. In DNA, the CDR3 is TGTGCCAGCAGTTACTCGCCGGGCCAATTCAACACCGGGGAGCTGTTTTTT.

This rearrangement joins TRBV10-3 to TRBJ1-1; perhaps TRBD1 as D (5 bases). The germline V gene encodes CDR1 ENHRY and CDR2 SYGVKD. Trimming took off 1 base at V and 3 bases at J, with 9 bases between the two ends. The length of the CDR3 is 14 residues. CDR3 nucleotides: TGTGCCATCAGTGAGTATCGGGGGGACACTGAAGCTTTCTTT. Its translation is CAISEYRGDTEAFF.

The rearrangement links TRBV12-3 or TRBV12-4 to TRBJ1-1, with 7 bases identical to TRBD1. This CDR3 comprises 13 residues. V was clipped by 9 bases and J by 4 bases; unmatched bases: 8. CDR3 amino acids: CASSKRTGTEAFF. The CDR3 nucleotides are TGTGCCAGTAGTAAGAGGACAGGCACTGAAGCTTTCTTT.

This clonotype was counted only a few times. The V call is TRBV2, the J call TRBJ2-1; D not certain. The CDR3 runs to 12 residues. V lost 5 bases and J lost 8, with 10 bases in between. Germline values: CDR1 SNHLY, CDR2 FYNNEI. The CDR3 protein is CASSPQIHEQFF. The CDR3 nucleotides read TGTGCCAGCAGTCCCCAGATACATGAGCAGTTCTTC. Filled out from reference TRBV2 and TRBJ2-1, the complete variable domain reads EPEVTQTPSHQVTQMGQEVILRCVPISNHLYFYWYRQILGQKVEFLVSFYNNEISEKSEIFDDQFSVERPDGSNFTLKIRSTKLEDSAMYFCASSPQIHEQFFGPGTRLTVL.

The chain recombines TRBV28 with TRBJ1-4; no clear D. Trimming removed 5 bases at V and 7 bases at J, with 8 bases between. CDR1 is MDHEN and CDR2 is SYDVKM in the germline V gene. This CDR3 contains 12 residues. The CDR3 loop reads CASSTEVEKLFF. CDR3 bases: TGTGCCAGCAGTACGGAGGTTGAAAAACTGTTTTTT. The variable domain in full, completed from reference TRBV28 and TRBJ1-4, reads DVKVTQSSRYLVKRTGEKVFLECVQDMDHENMFWYRQDPGLGLRLIYFSYDVKMKEKGDIPEGYSVSREKKERFSLILESASTNQTSMYLCASSTEVEKLFFGSGTQLSVL.

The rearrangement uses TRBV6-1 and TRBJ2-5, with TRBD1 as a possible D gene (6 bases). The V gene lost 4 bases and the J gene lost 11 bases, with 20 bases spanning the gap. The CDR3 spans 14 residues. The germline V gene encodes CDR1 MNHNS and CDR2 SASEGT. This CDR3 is CASSGPLGAYEQYF. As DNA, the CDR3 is TGTGCCAGCAGTGGACCGCTGGGGGCCTACGAACAGTACTTC.

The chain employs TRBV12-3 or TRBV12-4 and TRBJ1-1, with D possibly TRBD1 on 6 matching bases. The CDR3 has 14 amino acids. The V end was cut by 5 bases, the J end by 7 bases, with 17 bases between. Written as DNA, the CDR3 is TGTGCCAGCAGTAGGGGGGGGGATCTGGGTGAAGCTTTCTTT. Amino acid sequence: CASSRGGDLGEAFF.